The sequence of this T cell receptor beta chain was determined in a study of blood T cell repertoires in COVID-19. Study summary: Donors in the United States, Italy and Spain gave samples during acute or convalescent COVID-19.

This CDR3 is 13 amino acids long. V dropped 3 bases and J dropped 1 base, with 6 bases sitting between them. Cohorts were determined from participant-reported clinical history. Per the original data handling: Amplification of reference gene primers provided the estimated nucleated cell counts. The assay was immunoSEQ multiplex PCR, and TCRdb's table has in-frame clones only and misses some. The V and J calls and the clone size are those of that table, but D and trimming were determined from the DNA. The repertoire has 350,000 to 400,000 clones, 70% to 90% of them found once; the top ten carry around 1.2%.

The sample comprised PBMCs or T cells enriched from blood (not recorded which). The chain uses TRBV12-3 or TRBV12-4 and TRBJ2-5; D gene ambiguous. The source of this sequence is a woman aged 18 to 35 who had recovered from COVID-19. The CDR3 spells CASSFQAQETQYF. The CDR3 DNA sequence: TGTGCCAGCAGTTTTCAGGCCCAAGAGACCCAGTACTTC.